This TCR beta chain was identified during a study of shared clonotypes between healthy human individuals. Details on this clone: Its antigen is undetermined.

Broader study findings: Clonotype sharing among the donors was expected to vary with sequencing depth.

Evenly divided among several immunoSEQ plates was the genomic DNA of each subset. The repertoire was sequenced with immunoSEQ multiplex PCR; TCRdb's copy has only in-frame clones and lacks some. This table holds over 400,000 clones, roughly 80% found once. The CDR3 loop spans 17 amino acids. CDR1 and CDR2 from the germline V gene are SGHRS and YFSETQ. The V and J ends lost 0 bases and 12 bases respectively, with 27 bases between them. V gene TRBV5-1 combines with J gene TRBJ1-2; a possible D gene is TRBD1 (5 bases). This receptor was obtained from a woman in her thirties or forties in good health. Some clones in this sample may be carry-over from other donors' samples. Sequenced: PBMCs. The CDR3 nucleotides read TGCGCCAGCAGCTTGGTTCCCATGGTCAGGGACTCAGGAACGGACACCTTC. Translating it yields CASSLVPMVRDSGTDTF.